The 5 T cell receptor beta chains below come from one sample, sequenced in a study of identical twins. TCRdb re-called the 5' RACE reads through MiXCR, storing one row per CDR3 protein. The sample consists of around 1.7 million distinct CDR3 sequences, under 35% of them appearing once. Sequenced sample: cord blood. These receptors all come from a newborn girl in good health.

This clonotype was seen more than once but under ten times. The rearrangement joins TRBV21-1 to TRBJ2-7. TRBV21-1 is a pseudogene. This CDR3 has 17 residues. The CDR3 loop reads CASSKESSEGAPYEQYF. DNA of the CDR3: TGTGCCAGCAGCAAAGAGAGTTCGGAAGGGGCTCCCTACGAGCAGTACTTC.

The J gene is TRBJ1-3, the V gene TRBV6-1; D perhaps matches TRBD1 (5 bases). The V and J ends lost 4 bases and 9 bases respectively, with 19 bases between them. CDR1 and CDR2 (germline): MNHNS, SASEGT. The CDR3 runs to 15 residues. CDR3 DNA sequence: TGTGCCAGCAGTGTCGGCAGGGAGGTAATCGGCACCATATATTTT. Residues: CASSVGREVIGTIYF.

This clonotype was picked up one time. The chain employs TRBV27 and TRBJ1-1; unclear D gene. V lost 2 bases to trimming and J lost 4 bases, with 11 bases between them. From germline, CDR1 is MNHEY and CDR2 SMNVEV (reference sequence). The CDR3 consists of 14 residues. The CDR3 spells CASSLLSASTEAFF. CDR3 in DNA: TGTGCCAGCAGTTTACTGTCAGCAAGCACTGAAGCTTTCTTT.

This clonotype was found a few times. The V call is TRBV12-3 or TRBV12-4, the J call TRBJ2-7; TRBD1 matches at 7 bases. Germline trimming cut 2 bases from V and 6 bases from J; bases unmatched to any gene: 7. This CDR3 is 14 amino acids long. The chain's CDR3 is CASSLRQGLVEQYF. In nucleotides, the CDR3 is TGTGCCAGCAGTTTAAGACAGGGCCTCGTCGAGCAGTACTTC.

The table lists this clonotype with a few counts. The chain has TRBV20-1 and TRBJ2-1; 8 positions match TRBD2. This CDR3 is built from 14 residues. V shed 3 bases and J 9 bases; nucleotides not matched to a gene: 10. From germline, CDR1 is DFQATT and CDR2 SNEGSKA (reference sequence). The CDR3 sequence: CSARSAGEGFEQFF. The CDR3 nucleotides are TGCAGTGCTAGGTCAGCGGGAGAAGGTTTTGAGCAGTTCTTC.